The TCR beta chain under discussion was sequenced for a study of blood T cells in healthy people across ages. Study in general: Capturing about one barcoded beta molecule per two T cells was achieved by template switching. Study-wide points: More naive CD4+ cells and higher diversity marked long-lived donors relative to aged donors. In older individuals, TCR beta diversity per million T cells was lower, falling roughly linearly with age.

Of note for this clonotype: Its matching antigen is unknown.

Germline V gene lookup returns CDR1 DFQATT and CDR2 SNEGSKA (reference sequence). This CDR3 comprises 13 residues. V dropped 5 bases and J dropped 7 bases, with 17 bases sitting between them. The second PCR ran about 7 to 12 cycles with a sample-barcoded 5' primer and J-beta primers. All samples gave at least 2.5 million CDR3-containing paired-end reads. In TCRdb, the 5' RACE reads were re-called with MiXCR into one record per CDR3 protein. The sample holds about 380,000 distinct CDR3 sequences, about 52% seen once. The chain joins TRBV20-1 to TRBJ1-2, with a possible D match to TRBD1 (6 bases). This TCR came from a man between 60 and 75 years old in good health. The sample consisted of blood. The CDR3 protein is CSAFFPGAGGYTF. CDR3 nucleotides: TGCAGTGCTTTCTTTCCAGGGGCTGGTGGCTACACCTTC.